The 5 T cell receptor beta chains reported below all come from one sample, sequenced in a study of cytomegalovirus exposure and HLA in healthy donors. 13 Jbeta primers and 60 Vbeta primers were used for the PCR. TCRdb's table, derived via immunoSEQ multiplex PCR, lists solely in-frame clones and lacks some. The sample contains fewer than 250,000 clones, 80% to 85% of which appear only once. The sequenced sample consisted of PBMCs. These receptors originate from a woman between 40 and 55 years old in good health and CMV-seronegative.

V and J are TRBV9 and TRBJ2-2; 7 positions match TRBD2. Germline CDR1 SGDLS, CDR2 YYNGEE. The V and J ends lost 4 bases and 7 bases, in that order; junction bases with no gene match: 10. This CDR3 spans 15 amino acids. CDR3 DNA: TGTGCCAGCAGCCCAGGACTAGTGGGGATCGGGGAGCTGTTTTTT. Translating it yields CASSPGLVGIGELFF.

V usage is TRBV7-6 and J usage is TRBJ1-1, with 8 bases lining up with TRBD1. Germline V lookup: CDR1 SGHVS, CDR2 FNYEAQ. The ends lost 4 bases at V and 5 bases at J; junction bases unmatched: 3. There are 13 residues in the CDR3. The CDR3 region has the DNA TGTGCCAGCAGCTCACAGGGGGGGACTGAAGCTTTCTTT. It yields the protein CASSSQGGTEAFF.

The chain couples TRBV5-1 to TRBJ1-1; D ambiguous. Germline V gene lookup returns CDR1 SGHRS and CDR2 YFSETQ. Between the trimmed V and J ends, which lost 0 bases and 3 bases, there was a span of 12 bases. This CDR3 spans 15 amino acids. CDR3 region: CASSLVQIYDTEAFF. Here the CDR3 DNA reads TGCGCCAGCAGCTTGGTCCAGATATATGACACTGAAGCTTTCTTT.

The rearrangement uses TRBV27 and TRBJ2-2, with D hard to call. Germline loops: CDR1 MNHEY, CDR2 SMNVEV (reference sequence). V was trimmed by 4 bases and J by 5 bases, leaving 11 bases between them. This CDR3 spans 14 amino acids. CDR3 nucleotides: TGTGCCAGCAGTTCGACTTGGATGACCGGGGAGCTGTTTTTT. Protein: CASSSTWMTGELFF.

This clone has a handful of counts. The chain has TRBV2 and TRBJ1-4; D gene ambiguous. Per germline, CDR1 SNHLY and CDR2 FYNNEI. This CDR3 region has 16 residues. V dropped 2 bases and J dropped 4 bases, with 14 bases sitting between them. The CDR3 bases are TGTGCCAGCAGTGAACTCGGACGGACTATTAATGAAAAACTGTTTTTT. This encodes CASSELGRTINEKLFF.